This TCR beta chain was captured by sequencing in a study of regulatory T cells in long-lasting Graves disease. Time point defined: newly diagnosed GD, antithyroid drugs for less than 3 months. There was RNA extracted from PBMCs, and the TCR library was made from it. From each patient, about 8.3 milliliters of peripheral blood was drawn and collected into an EDTA anticoagulant tube. In building TCR beta libraries, iRepertoire HTBI primers were used together with Arm-PCR of CDR3 regions. Each CDR3 protein gets one entry after TCRdb re-called the multiplex PCR reads with MiXCR. The data show hundreds of thousands of distinct CDR3 sequences, about 16% seen once. Unmatched junction bases numbered 11, after V lost 4 bases and J lost 3 bases. The length of the CDR3 is 15 residues. Germline V gives CDR1 DFQATT, CDR2 SNEGSKA (reference sequence). This clonotype was recorded at least ten times. The sample was also linked to a second study, of T cells in Graves' hyperthyroidism and ophthalmopathy. That investigation notes: Lactation, pregnancy, other autoimmune disease or uncontrolled infection led to exclusion of patients. Before onset, by a median of approximately 5.9 months, the model predicted ophthalmopathy.

This material consisted of peripheral blood mononuclear cells (PBMCs), taken at new diagnosis, from a patient treated with antithyroid drugs. This sequence originates from a woman younger than 45 with Graves disease. V and J are TRBV20-1 and TRBJ2-7; 8 bases map to TRBD2. CDR3 region: CSAILLKLADYEQYF. The CDR3 nucleotides are TGCAGTGCTATCCTACTTAAACTAGCGGACTACGAGCAGTACTTC.